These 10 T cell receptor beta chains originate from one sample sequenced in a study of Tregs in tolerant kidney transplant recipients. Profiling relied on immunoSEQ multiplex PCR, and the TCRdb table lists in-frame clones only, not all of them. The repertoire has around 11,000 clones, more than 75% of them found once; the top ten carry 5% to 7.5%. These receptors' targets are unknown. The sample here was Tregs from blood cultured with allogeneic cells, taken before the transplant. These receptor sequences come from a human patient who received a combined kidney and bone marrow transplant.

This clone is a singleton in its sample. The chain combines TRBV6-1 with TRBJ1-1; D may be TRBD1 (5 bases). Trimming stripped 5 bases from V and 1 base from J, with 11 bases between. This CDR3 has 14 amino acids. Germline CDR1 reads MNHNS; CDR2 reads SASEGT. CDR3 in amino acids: CASSWAGKNTEAFF. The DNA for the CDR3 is TGTGCCAGCAGTTGGGCAGGGAAGAACACTGAAGCTTTCTTT.

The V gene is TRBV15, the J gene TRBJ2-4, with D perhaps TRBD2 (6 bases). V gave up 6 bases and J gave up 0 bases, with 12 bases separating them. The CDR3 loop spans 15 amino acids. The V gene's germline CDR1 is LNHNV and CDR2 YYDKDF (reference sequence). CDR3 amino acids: CATRPRRGAKNIQYF. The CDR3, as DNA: TGTGCCACCAGACCCCGGAGGGGAGCCAAAAACATTCAGTACTTC.

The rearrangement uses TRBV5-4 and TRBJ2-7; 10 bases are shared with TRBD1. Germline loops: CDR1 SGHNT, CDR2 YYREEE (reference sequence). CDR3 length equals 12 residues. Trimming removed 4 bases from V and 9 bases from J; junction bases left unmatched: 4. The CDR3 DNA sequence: TGTGCCAGCAGCAACCGGGACAGGGGGCAGTACTTC. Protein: CASSNRDRGQYF.

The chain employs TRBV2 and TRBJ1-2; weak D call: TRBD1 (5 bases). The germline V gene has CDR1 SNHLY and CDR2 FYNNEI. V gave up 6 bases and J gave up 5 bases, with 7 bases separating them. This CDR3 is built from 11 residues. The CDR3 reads CASSAGYGYTF. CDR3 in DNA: TGTGCCAGCAGCGCAGGGTATGGCTACACCTTC.

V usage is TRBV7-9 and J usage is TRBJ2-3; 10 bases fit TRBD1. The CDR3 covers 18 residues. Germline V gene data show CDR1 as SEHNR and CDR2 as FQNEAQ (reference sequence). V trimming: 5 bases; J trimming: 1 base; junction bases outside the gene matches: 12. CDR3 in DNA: TGTGCCAGCAGCCCCGGGACAGGGGCCTCGACGGGCACAGATACGCAGTATTTT. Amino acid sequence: CASSPGTGASTGTDTQYF.

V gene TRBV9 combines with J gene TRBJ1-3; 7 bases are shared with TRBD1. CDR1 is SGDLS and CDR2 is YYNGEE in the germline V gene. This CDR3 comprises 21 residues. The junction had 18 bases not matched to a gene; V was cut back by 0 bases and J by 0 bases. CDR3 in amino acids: CASSVEGQLNPALVSGNTIYF. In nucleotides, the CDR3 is TGTGCCAGCAGCGTAGAGGGACAGCTCAATCCGGCGCTCGTCTCTGGAAACACCATATATTTT.

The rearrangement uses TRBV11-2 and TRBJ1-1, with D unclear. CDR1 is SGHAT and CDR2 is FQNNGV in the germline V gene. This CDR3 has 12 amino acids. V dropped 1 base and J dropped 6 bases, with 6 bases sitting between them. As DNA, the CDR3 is TGTGCCAGCAGCTTAGCTCCGCCTGAAGCTTTCTTT. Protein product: CASSLAPPEAFF.

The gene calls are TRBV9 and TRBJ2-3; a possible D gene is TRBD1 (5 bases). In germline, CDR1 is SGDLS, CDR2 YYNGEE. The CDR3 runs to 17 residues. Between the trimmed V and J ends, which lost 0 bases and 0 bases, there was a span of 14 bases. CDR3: CASSVGVQVSSTDTQYF. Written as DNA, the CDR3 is TGTGCCAGCAGCGTAGGTGTACAGGTCTCCAGCACAGATACGCAGTATTTT.

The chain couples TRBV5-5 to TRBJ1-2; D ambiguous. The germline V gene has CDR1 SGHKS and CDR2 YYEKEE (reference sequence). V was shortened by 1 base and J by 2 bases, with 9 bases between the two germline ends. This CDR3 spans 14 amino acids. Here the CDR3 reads CASSLWGANYGYTF. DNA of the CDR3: TGTGCCAGCAGCTTGTGGGGAGCCAACTATGGCTACACCTTC.

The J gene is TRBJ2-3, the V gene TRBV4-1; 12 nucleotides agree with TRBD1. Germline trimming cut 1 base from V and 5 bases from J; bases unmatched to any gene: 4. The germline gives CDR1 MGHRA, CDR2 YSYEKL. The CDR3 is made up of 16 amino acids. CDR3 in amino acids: CASSQVGQGARDTQYF. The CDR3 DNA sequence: TGCGCCAGCAGCCAAGTGGGACAGGGGGCAAGAGATACGCAGTATTTT.